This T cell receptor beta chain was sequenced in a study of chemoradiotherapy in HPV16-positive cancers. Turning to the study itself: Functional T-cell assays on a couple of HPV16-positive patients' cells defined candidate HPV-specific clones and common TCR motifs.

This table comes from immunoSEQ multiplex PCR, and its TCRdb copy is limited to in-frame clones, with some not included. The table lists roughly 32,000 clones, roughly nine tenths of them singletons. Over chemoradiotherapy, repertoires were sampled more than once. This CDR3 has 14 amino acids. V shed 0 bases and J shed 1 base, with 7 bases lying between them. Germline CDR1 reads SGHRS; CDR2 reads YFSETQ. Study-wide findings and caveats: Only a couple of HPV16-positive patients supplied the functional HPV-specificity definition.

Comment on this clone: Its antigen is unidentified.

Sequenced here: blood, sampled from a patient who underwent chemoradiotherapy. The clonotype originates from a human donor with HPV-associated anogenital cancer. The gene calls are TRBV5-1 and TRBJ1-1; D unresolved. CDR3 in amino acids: CASSLDSWNTEAFF. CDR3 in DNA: TGCGCCAGCAGCTTGGACAGCTGGAACACTGAAGCTTTCTTT.